The entry below gives a single TCR beta chain sequence along with its context. This entry is derived from a study of blood T cell repertoires in COVID-19. Overall study context: Samples taken during acute and convalescent COVID-19 were collected in the United States, Italy and Spain. PBMCs, B-cell-depleted T cells, or T cells provided the cDNA or gDNA that made up the material.

In the original analysis: By means of reference gene primer amplification, nucleated cell counts were estimated. Repertoires were generated with immunoSEQ multiplex PCR, while TCRdb's copy carries only in-frame clones and drops some. The V and J calls and clone size were taken over from that table, and D and trimming were inferred from the DNA. This sample has under 500,000 clones, with 80% to 90% found just once. The CDR3 is 14 amino acids. CDR1 is LNHDA and CDR2 is SQIVND in the germline V gene (reference sequence). Germline trimming cut 6 bases from V and 4 bases from J; bases unmatched to any gene: 6.

The chain combines TRBV19 with TRBJ2-7; 10 bases map to TRBD1. Source material: peripheral blood. This receptor was obtained from a woman between 25 and 40 years old with acute or convalescent COVID-19. CDR3: CASRFRDRGYEQYF. CDR3 DNA: TGTGCCAGTAGATTCCGGGACAGGGGTTACGAGCAGTACTTC.